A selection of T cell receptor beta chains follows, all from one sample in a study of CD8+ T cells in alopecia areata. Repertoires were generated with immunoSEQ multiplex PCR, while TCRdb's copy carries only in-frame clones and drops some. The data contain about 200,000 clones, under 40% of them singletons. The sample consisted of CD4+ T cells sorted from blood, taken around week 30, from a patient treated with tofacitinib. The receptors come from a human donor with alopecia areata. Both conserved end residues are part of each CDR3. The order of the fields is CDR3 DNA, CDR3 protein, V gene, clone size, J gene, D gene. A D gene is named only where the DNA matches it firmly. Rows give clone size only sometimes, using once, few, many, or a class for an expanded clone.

TGTGCCAGCCGCCGGGCCCCGACGGGCACCGGGGAGCTGTTTTTT	CASRRAPTGTGELFF	TRBV2	few	TRBJ2-2	.
TGCGCCAGCACTCCGGGACAGGGTCACACTGAAGCTTTCTTT	CASTPGQGHTEAFF	TRBV10-1	.	TRBJ1-1	TRBD1
TGTGCCAGCAGCTTAGTCAGCGACGAGCAGTACTTC	CASSLVSDEQYF	TRBV11-2	.	TRBJ2-7	.
TGTGCCAGCAGTTACTCGAAGAACAGGAACACTGAAGCTTTCTTT	CASSYSKNRNTEAFF	TRBV6-5	.	TRBJ1-1	.
TGTGCCAGCAGCTTAGCGATCGGGGAGCTGTTTTTT	CASSLAIGELFF	TRBV7-9	.	TRBJ2-2	.
TGCGGCGTTGCGTGGGCTGAAGCTTTCTTT	CGVAWAEAFF	TRBV29-1	few	TRBJ1-1	.
TGTGCCAGCAGCGTGAGCCCCGGCCCCGGGGAGCTGTTTTTT	CASSVSPGPGELFF	TRBV9	.	TRBJ2-2	.
TGCGCCAGCAGCCAACCGGACAGGGGTACCTACGAGCAGTACTTC	CASSQPDRGTYEQYF	TRBV5-1	few	TRBJ2-7	TRBD1
TGTGCCAGCAGCTTAGGGGGTACCTACAATGAGCAGTTCTTC	CASSLGGTYNEQFF	TRBV11-2	.	TRBJ2-1	.
TGTGCCAGCAGCCCAGGGACAGGGTATGATCAGCCCCAGCATTTT	CASSPGTGYDQPQHF	TRBV7-9	.	TRBJ1-5	TRBD1
TGCGCCAGCAGACGGACTAGCGGGGGGGCCCTCCCCACAGATACGCAGTATTTT	CASRRTSGGALPTDTQYF	TRBV5-1	.	TRBJ2-3	TRBD2
TGCAGCGTTGTCCAGAGTCGCTCCTACGAGCAGTACTTC	CSVVQSRSYEQYF	TRBV29-1	.	TRBJ2-7	.
TGTGCCAGCAGCTCTCCTAAGCCGGGACAGGGGTCACCCCTCCACTTT	CASSSPKPGQGSPLHF	TRBV7-9	.	TRBJ1-6	TRBD1
TGTGCCAGCTCACCCACGGGACAGGGGGCTCAGCCCCAGCATTTT	CASSPTGQGAQPQHF	TRBV18	.	TRBJ1-5	TRBD1
TGTGCCAGCTCCCAGACAGCCCAGACAGAAGCTTTCTTT	CASSQTAQTEAFF	TRBV18	few	TRBJ1-1	.
TGTGCCACCAGCACCCCTGGGGGGGGGCGGAAACTGTTTTTT	CATSTPGGGRKLFF	TRBV15	.	TRBJ1-4	.
TGTGCCAGCAGCTTGTCAGATACGCAGTATTTT	CASSLSDTQYF	TRBV7-9	many	TRBJ2-3	.
TGTGCCAGCAGAGAACAGGGGGGCGAGCAGTACTTC	CASREQGGEQYF	TRBV27	.	TRBJ2-7	TRBD1
TGTGCCAGCACCCAACAGTTAGGTAATTCACCCCTCCACTTT	CASTQQLGNSPLHF	TRBV27	.	TRBJ1-6	.
TGTGCCAGCGGAGGACAGGGGTTGAACATTCAGTACTTC	CASGGQGLNIQYF	TRBV27	.	TRBJ2-4	TRBD1
TGTGCCAGCCATTCGACAGGGTGGACTGAAGCTTTCTTT	CASHSTGWTEAFF	TRBV6-6	.	TRBJ1-1	TRBD1
TGTGCCTGGAGTGTACAGGGCAATCAGCCCCAGCATTTT	CAWSVQGNQPQHF	TRBV30	few	TRBJ1-5	.
TGCGCCAGCAGCTTGGGTCAGGGCGCGAACACCGGGGAGCTGTTTTTT	CASSLGQGANTGELFF	TRBV5-1	few	TRBJ2-2	.
TGTGCCAGCAGCCCGTACAGGGTAGTTTCCTACGAGCAGTACTTC	CASSPYRVVSYEQYF	TRBV7-2	.	TRBJ2-7	.
TGCGCCAGCAGCCTCCTGGGGGGGACAGATACGCAGTATTTT	CASSLLGGTDTQYF	TRBV4-1	.	TRBJ2-3	TRBD2
TGTGCCAGCAGCCCTTACGGGGCTCATGGCTATGGCTACACCTTC	CASSPYGAHGYGYTF	TRBV7-2	once	TRBJ1-2	.
TGTGCCAGCAGCTCTCAGTGGGGGGGCACTGAAGCTTTCTTT	CASSSQWGGTEAFF	TRBV7-8	.	TRBJ1-1	.
TGTGCCAGCAGCGGGGGGCTGAACACTGAAGCTTTCTTT	CASSGGLNTEAFF	TRBV9	.	TRBJ1-1	.
TGTGCCAGCAGTCAGGGAATTGGGGCCAACGTCCTGACTTTC	CASSQGIGANVLTF	TRBV6-4	.	TRBJ2-6	.